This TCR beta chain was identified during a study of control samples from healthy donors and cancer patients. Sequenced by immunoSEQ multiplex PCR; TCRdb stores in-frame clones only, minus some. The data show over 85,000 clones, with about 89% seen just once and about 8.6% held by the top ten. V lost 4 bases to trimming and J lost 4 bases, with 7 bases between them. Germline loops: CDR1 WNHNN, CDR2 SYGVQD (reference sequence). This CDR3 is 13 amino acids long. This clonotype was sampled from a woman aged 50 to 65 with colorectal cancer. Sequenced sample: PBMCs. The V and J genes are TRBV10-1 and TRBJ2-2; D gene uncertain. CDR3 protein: CASSAWATGELFF. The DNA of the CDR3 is TGCGCCAGCAGTGCTTGGGCCACCGGGGAGCTGTTTTTT.